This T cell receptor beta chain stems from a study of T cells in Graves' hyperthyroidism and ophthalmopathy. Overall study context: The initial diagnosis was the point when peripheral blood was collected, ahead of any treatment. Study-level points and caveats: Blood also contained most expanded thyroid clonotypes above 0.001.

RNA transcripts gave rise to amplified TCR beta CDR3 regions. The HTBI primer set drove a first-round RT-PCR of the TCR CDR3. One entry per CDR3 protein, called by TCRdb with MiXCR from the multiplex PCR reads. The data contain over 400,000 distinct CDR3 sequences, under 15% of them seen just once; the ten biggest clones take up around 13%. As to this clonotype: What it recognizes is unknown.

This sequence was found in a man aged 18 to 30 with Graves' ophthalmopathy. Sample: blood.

CDR3 nucleotide sequence: TGTGCCAGCAGCCAAGATTGGACAGCCGGGGAGCTGTTTTTT. This sequence encodes CASSQDWTAGELFF. The J gene is TRBJ2-2, the V gene TRBV4-2; D might be TRBD1 (6 bases). Trimming stripped 0 bases from V and 6 bases from J, with 8 bases between. Germline V gene data show CDR1 as LGHNA and CDR2 as YNFKEQ. The CDR3 loop spans 14 amino acids.